The clone carrying this T cell receptor (beta chain) showed up many times. Construction of TCR beta libraries relied on iRepertoire HTBI primers and on Arm-PCR targeting CDR3 regions. Each CDR3 protein is one row after TCRdb ran MiXCR on the multiplex PCR reads. The table shows over 300,000 distinct CDR3 sequences, with 15% to 17% occurring only once. This specimen comes from a study of regulatory T cells in long-lasting Graves disease. Background on the study: Duration of antithyroid drug therapy among newly diagnosed Graves' patients was under 3 months.

The time point here: newly diagnosed GD, antithyroid drugs for less than 3 months. The TCR library was made from RNA that had been extracted from PBMCs in TRIzol. The origin of this receptor is a female donor with Graves disease. The starting material was peripheral blood mononuclear cells (PBMCs), obtained at new diagnosis, from a patient treated with antithyroid drugs.

This chain's CDR3 is CASSAGGEQYF. The CDR3 DNA is TGTGCCAGCAGTGCCGGTGGCGAGCAGTACTTC. The chain employs TRBV27 and TRBJ2-7; D uncertain. This CDR3 region has 11 residues. Germline V CDR1 and CDR2: MNHEY, SMNVEV (reference sequence). Deletions cut 5 bases from V and 6 bases from J, with 8 bases between.